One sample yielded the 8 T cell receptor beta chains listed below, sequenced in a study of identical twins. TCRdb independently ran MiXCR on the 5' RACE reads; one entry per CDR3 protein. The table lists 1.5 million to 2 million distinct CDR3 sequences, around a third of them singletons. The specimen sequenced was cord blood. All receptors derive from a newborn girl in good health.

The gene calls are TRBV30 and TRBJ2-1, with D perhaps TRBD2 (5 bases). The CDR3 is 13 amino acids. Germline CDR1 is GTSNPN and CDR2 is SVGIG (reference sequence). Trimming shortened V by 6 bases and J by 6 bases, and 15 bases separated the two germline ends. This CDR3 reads CACSPDYPNEQFF. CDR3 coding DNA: TGTGCCTGCAGTCCTGACTACCCCAATGAGCAGTTCTTC.

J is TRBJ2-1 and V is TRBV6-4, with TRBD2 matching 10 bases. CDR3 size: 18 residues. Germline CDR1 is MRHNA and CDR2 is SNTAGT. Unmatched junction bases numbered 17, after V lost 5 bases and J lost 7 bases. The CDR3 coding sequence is TGTGCCAGCAGTCTCAACAGGGTCAGCGGGAGGGTAGAAAATGAGCAGTTCTTC. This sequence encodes CASSLNRVSGRVENEQFF.

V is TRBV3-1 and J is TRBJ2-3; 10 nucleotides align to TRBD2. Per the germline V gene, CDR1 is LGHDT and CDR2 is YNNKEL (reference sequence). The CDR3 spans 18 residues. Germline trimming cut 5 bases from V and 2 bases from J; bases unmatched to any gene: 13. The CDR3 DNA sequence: TGTGCCAGCAGCGAAGCCCTTCTAGCGGGGGTTACCACAGATACGCAGTATTTT. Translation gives CASSEALLAGVTTDTQYF.

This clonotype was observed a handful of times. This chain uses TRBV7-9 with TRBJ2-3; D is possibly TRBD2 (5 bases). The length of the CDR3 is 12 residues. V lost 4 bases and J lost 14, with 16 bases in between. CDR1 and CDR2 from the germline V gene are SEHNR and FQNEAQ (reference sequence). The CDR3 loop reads CASSSGGPSWYF. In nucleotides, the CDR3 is TGTGCCAGCAGCTCCGGAGGTCCTTCATGGTATTTT.

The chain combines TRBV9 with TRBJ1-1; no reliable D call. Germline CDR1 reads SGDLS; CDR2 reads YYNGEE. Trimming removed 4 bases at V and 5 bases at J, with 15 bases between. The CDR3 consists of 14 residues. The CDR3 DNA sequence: TGTGCCAGCAGCCCCCTTAACAGCGGGACTGAAGCTTTCTTT. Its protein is CASSPLNSGTEAFF. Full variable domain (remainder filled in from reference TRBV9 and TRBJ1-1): DSGVTQTPKHLITATGQRVTLRCSPRSGDLSVYWYQQSLDQGLQFLIQYYNGEERAKGNILERFSAQQFPDLHSELNLSSLELGDSALYFCASSPLNSGTEAFFGQGTRLTVV.

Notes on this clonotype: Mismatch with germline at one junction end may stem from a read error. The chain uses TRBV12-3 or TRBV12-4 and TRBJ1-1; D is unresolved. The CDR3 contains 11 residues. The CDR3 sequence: CVSRVNTEAFF. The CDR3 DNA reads TGTGTCAGCAGAGTGAACACTGAAGCTTTCTTT.

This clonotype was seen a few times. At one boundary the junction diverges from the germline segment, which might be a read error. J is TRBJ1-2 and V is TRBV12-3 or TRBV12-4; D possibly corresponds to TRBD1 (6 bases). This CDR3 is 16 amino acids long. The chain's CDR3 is CASGLARGQRFYGYTF. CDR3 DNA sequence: TGTGCCAGCGGTTTAGCGCGGGGGCAGCGATTCTATGGCTACACCTTC.

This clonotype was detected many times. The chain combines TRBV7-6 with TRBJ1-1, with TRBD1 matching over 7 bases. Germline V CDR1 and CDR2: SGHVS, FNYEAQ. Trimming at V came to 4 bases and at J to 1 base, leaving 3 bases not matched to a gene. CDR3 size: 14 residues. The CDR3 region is CASSSWTGNTEAFF. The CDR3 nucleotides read TGTGCCAGCAGCTCCTGGACAGGGAACACTGAAGCTTTCTTT.